This TCR beta chain was identified in a study of monozygotic twins with inflammatory bowel disease. The CDR3 totals 15 residues. Germline CDR1 SEHNR, CDR2 FQNEAQ (reference sequence). TCRdb re-called the 5' RACE reads, yielding one record per CDR3 amino acid sequence without DNA. This sample's clone table lists 350,000 to 400,000 distinct CDR3 sequences. Staff drew a roughly 2.5 ml blood sample from each donor. From whole blood, total RNA was isolated without any sorting of T cells. Regarding this clonotype: Its antigen remains unknown.

The study, taken as a whole, reports: Immunosuppressive treatment differences may have increased patient repertoire variability. Relative to healthy twins, IBD patients had fewer clonotypes in common with others, a gap that was especially apparent with disease activity.

This receptor was taken from a human donor with ulcerative colitis or Crohn's disease, or a healthy co-twin of an affected twin (not recorded which). V is TRBV7-9 and J is TRBJ2-6; TCRdb selects TRBD1, and the lack of DNA leaves this call unchecked. The material sequenced was blood. This CDR3 is CASSNPKTGNNVLTF.